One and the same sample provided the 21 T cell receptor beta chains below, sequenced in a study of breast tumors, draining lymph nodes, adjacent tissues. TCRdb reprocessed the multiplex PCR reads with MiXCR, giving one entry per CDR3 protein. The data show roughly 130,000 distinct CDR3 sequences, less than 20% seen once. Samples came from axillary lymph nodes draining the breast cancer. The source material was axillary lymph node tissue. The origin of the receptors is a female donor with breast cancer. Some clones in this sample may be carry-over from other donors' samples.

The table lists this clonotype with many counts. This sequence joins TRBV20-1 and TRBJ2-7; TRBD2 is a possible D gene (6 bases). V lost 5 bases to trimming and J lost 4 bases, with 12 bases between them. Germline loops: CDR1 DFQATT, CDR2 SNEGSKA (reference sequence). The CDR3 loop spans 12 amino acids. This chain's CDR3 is CSAPGLLYEQYF. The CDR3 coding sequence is TGCAGTGCTCCGGGACTTCTGTACGAGCAGTACTTC.

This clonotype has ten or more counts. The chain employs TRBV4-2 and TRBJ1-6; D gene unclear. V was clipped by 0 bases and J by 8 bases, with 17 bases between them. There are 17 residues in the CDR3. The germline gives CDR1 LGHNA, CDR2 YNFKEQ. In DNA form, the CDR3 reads TGTGCCAGCAGCCAAGATTGGTGGAGAGCGCGGGATTCACCCCTCCACTTT. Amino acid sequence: CASSQDWWRARDSPLHF.

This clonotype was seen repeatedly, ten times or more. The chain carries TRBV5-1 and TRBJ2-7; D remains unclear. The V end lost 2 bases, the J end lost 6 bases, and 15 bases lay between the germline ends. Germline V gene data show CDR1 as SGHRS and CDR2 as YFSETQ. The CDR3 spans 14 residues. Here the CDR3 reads CASSFGDTSGEQYF. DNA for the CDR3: TGCGCCAGCAGCTTCGGCGATACCTCCGGCGAGCAGTACTTC.

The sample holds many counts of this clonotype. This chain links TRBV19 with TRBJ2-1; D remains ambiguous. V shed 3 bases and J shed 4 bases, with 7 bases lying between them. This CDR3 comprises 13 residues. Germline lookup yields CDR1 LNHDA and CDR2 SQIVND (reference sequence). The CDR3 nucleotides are TGTGCCAGTAGTATTACGGCGTACAATGAGCAGTTCTTC. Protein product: CASSITAYNEQFF. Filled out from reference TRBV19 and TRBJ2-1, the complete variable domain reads DGGITQSPKYLFRKEGQNVTLSCEQNLNHDAMYWYRQDPGQGLRLIYYSQIVNDFQKGDIAEGYSVSREKKESFPLTVTSAQKNPTAFYLCASSITAYNEQFFGPGTRLTVL.

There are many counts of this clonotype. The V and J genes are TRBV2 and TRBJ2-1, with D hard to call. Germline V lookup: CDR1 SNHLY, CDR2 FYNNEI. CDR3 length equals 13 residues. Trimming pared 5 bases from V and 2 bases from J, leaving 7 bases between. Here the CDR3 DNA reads TGTGCCAGCAGTCAACACCCCTACAATGAGCAGTTCTTC. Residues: CASSQHPYNEQFF. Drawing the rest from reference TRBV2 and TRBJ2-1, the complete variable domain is EPEVTQTPSHQVTQMGQEVILRCVPISNHLYFYWYRQILGQKVEFLVSFYNNEISEKSEIFDDQFSVERPDGSNFTLKIRSTKLEDSAMYFCASSQHPYNEQFFGPGTRLTVL.

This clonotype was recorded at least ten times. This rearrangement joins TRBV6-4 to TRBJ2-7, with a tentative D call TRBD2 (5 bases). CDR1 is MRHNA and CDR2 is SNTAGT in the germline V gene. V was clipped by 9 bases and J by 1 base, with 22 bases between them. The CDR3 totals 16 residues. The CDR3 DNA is TGTGCCAGTGAGGTGCTAATAGCGCCCGTGTCCTACGAGCAGTACTTC. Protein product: CASEVLIAPVSYEQYF.

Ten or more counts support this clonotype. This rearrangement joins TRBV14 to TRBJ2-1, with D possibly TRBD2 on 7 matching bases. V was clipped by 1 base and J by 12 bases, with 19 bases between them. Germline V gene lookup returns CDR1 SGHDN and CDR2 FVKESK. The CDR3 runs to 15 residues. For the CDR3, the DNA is TGTGCCAGCAGCCAAGCAGGAGGGGGGGCCTCAGGGCAGTTCTTC. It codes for CASSQAGGGASGQFF.

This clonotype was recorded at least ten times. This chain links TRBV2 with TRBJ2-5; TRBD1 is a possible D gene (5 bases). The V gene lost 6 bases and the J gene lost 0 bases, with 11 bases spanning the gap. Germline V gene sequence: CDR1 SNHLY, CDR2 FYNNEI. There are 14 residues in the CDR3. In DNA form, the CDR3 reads TGTGCCAGCAGGCCGGACAAAAACCAAGAGACCCAGTACTTC. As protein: CASRPDKNQETQYF.

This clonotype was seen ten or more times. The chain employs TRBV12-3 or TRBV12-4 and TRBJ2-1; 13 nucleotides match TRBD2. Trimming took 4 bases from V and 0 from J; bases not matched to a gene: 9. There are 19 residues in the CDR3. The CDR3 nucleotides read TGTGCCAGCAGTTCCGGGACTAGCGGGACGATTTACTCCTACAATGAGCAGTTCTTC. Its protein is CASSSGTSGTIYSYNEQFF.

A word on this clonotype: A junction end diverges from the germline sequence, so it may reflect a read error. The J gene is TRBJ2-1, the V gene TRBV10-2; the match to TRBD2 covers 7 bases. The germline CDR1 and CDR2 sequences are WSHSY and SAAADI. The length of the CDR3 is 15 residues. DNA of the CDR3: TGCGACAGCAGTGGGGGGGGGGTCTCCTACAATGAGCAGTTCTTC. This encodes CDSSGGGVSYNEQFF.

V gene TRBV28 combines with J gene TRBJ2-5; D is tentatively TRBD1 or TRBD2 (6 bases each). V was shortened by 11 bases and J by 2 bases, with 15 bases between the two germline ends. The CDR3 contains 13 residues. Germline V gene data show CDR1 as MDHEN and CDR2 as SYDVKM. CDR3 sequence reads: CAGRGGGQETQYF. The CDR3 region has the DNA TGTGCCGGGCGTGGAGGGGGGCAAGAGACCCAGTACTTC.

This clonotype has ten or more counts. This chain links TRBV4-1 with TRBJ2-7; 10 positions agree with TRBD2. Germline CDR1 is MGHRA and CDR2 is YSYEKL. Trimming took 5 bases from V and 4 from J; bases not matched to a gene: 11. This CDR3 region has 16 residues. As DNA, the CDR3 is TGCGCCAGCAGCAAACACCCCCCTAGCGGGAGTTACGAGCAGTACTTC. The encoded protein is CASSKHPPSGSYEQYF.

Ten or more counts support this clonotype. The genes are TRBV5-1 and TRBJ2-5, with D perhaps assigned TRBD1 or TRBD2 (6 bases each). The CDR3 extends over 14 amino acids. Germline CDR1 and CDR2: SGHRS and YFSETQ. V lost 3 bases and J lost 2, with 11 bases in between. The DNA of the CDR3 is TGCGCCAGCAGCTCTAGGGGGGATCAAGAGACCCAGTACTTC. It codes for CASSSRGDQETQYF.

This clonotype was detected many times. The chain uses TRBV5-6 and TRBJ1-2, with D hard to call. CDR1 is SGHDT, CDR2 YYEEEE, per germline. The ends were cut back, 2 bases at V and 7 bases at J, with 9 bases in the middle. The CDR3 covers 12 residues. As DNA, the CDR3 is TGTGCCAGCAGCTTTCAGTCGAGTGGCTACACCTTC. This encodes CASSFQSSGYTF. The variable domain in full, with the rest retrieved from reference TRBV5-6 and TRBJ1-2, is DAGVTQSPTHLIKTRGQQVTLRCSPKSGHDTVSWYQQALGQGPQFIFQYYEEEERQRGNFPDRFSGHQFPNYSSELNVNALLLGDSALYLCASSFQSSGYTFGSGTRLTVV.

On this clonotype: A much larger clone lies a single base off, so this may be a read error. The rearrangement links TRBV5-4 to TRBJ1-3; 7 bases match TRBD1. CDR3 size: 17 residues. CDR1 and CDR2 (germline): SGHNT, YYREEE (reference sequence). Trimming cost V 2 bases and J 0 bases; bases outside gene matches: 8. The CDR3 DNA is TGTGCCAGCAGCTTAGACGGGACAGTTCTCTCTGGAAACACCATATATTTT. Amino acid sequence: CASSLDGTVLSGNTIYF.

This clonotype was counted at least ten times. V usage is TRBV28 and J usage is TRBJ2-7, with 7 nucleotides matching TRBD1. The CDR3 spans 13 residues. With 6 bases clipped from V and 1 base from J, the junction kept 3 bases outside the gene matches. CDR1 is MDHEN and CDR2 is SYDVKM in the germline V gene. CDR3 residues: CASRRQGSYEQYF. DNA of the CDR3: TGTGCCAGCAGACGACAGGGATCCTACGAGCAGTACTTC.

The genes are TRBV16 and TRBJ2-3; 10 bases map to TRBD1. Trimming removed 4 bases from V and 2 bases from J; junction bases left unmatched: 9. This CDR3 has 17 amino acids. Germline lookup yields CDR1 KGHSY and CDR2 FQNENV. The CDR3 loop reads CASSPTGQGTATDTQYF. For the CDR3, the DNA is TGTGCCAGCAGCCCGACGGGACAGGGGACAGCCACAGATACGCAGTATTTT.

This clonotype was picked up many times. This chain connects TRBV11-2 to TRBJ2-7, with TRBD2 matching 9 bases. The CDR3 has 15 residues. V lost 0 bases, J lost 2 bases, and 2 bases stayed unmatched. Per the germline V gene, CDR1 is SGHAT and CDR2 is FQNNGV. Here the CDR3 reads CASSLDGGGAYEQYF. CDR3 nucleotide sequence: TGTGCCAGCAGCTTAGATGGCGGGGGGGCCTACGAGCAGTACTTC. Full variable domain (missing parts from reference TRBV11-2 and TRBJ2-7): EAGVAQSPRYKIIEKRQSVAFWCNPISGHATLYWYQQILGQGPKLLIQFQNNGVVDDSQLPKDRFSAERLKGVDSTLKIQPAKLEDSAVYLCASSLDGGGAYEQYFGPGTRLTVT.

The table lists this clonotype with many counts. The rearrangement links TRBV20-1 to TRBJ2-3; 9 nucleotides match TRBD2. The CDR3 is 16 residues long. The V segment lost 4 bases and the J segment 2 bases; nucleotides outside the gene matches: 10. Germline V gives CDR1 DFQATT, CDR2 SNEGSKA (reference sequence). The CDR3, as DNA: TGCAGTGCTACGACTAGCGGCGGCTCATTCACAGATACGCAGTATTTT. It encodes CSATTSGGSFTDTQYF.

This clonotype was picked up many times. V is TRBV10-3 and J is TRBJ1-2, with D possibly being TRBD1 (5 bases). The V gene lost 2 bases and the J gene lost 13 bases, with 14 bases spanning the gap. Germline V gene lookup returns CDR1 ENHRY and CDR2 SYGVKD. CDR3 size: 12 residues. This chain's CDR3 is CAISETGVGITF. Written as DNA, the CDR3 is TGTGCCATCAGTGAGACGGGGGTCGGGATCACCTTC.

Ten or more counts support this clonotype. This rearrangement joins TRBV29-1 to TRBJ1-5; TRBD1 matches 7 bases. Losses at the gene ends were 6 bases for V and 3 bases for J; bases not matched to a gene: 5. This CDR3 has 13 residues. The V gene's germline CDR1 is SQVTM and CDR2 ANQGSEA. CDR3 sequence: CSVGQTLNQPQHF. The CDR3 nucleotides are TGCAGCGTGGGACAGACCCTCAATCAGCCCCAGCATTTT. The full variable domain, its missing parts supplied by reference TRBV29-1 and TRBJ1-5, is SAVISQKPSRDICQRGTSLTIQCQVDSQVTMMFWYRQQPGQSLTLIATANQGSEATYESGFVIDKFPISRPNLTFSTLTVSNMSPEDSSIYLCSVGQTLNQPQHFGDGTRLSIL.